The clone carrying this T cell receptor (beta chain) was seen repeatedly, ten times or more. As yet, its antigen is unknown. Sample barcodes and UMIs were carried by the TCR alpha and TCR beta cDNA libraries that 5'RACE generated with constant-segment primers. Each CDR3 protein gets one entry after TCRdb re-called the 5' RACE reads with MiXCR. The table has around 160,000 distinct CDR3 sequences, 9.5% to 13% seen once. This sample was included in a study of T-cell memory formation after mild COVID-19. Findings and caveats of the study: CD4/CD8 balance held among clones contracting day 15 to 85, and later expanders leaned CD4+.

The CDR3 sequence is 15 residues long. Per germline, CDR1 SGHRS and CDR2 YFSETQ. V gave up 6 bases and J gave up 3 bases; unmatched junction bases: 9. The TCR originated in a man younger than 30 who had mild COVID-19 (a few samples of this study predate the infection). Cell type and time point are not known. This rearrangement joins TRBV5-1 to TRBJ2-3; TRBD1 agrees at 8 bases. The sequencing sample was made of PBMCs or a T cell subset sorted from them (not recorded which). The CDR3 DNA sequence: TGCGCCAGCAACTTCGGACAGGGTGGTACAGATACGCAGTATTTT. Amino acid sequence: CASNFGQGGTDTQYF.